The present T cell receptor beta chain was sequenced within a study of blood T cell repertoires in COVID-19. Germline V CDR1 and CDR2: SGHRS, YFSETQ. Losses at the gene ends were 5 bases for V and 2 bases for J; bases not matched to a gene: 4. This CDR3 contains 13 residues. The data were produced by immunoSEQ multiplex PCR, yet TCRdb's version contains in-frame clones alone and is incomplete. Here the sample spans around 110,000 clones, roughly 80% being singletons. Sequencing was performed on peripheral blood. The TCR originated in a woman in her sixties with acute or convalescent COVID-19. The chain couples TRBV5-1 to TRBJ2-7; 7 positions agree with TRBD1. DNA of the CDR3: TGCGCCAGCAGGGACAGGTTGGCCTACGAGCAGTACTTC. This sequence encodes CASRDRLAYEQYF.